The rows below give T cell receptor beta chains drawn from one sample of a study of control samples from healthy donors and cancer patients. Method: immunoSEQ multiplex PCR; TCRdb's copy keeps in-frame clones and lacks some. Here the sample spans over 150,000 clones, roughly 92% being singletons. Sequenced sample: blood. The receptors stem from a woman between 18 and 29 years old in good health. Both conserved end residues are part of each CDR3. The D gene is left open where the match is weak. Clone sizes are given selectively: once, few, many, or a class where the clone is expanded.

CDR3 length: 13
V gene: TRBV15
J gene: TRBJ2-7
D gene: -
clone size: -
CDR3 DNA: TGTGCCACCAGCAGCCGACAGTCCTACGAGCAGTACTTC
CDR3 protein: CATSSRQSYEQYF

CDR3 length: 17
V gene: TRBV28
J gene: TRBJ1-3
D gene: TRBD1
clone size: -
CDR3 DNA: TGTGCCAGCAGTTTAGCTGAGGGCAGGGGGTCTGGAAACACCATATATTTT
CDR3 protein: CASSLAEGRGSGNTIYF

CDR3 length: 12
V gene: TRBV4-2
J gene: TRBJ2-3
D gene: -
clone size: few
CDR3 DNA: TGTGCCAGCAGCCAAGTAGGAGATACGCAGTATTTT
CDR3 protein: CASSQVGDTQYF

CDR3 length: 16
V gene: TRBV7-8
J gene: TRBJ1-1
D gene: -
clone size: -
CDR3 DNA: TGTGCCAGCAGCTTAGCGCGGGGCGGGGCGATCACTGAAGCTTTCTTT
CDR3 protein: CASSLARGGAITEAFF

CDR3 length: 16
V gene: TRBV5-4
J gene: TRBJ2-1
D gene: TRBD1
clone size: -
CDR3 DNA: TGTGCCAGCAGCTTGGCCGACAGGGGATCCTACAATGAGCAGTTCTTC
CDR3 protein: CASSLADRGSYNEQFF

CDR3 length: 14
V gene: TRBV7-2
J gene: TRBJ1-2
D gene: -
clone size: -
CDR3 DNA: TGTGCCAGCAGCTCCGGCGGGGGAGTAGGTGGCTACACCTTC
CDR3 protein: CASSSGGGVGGYTF

CDR3 length: 14
V gene: TRBV5-4
J gene: TRBJ1-4
D gene: -
clone size: -
CDR3 DNA: TGTGCCAGCAGCTTGCAGGCCGCTTTAGAAAAACTGTTTTTT
CDR3 protein: CASSLQAALEKLFF

CDR3 length: 14
V gene: TRBV11-2
J gene: TRBJ1-6
D gene: -
clone size: -
CDR3 DNA: TGTGCCAGCACCCTCCGCCAGGCGCATTCACCCCTCCACTTT
CDR3 protein: CASTLRQAHSPLHF

CDR3 length: 11
V gene: TRBV29-1
J gene: TRBJ1-2
D gene: -
clone size: -
CDR3 DNA: TGCAGCGTTCAGGTTGGGTATGGCTACACCTTC
CDR3 protein: CSVQVGYGYTF

CDR3 length: 12
V gene: TRBV12-3/TRBV12-4
J gene: TRBJ1-5
D gene: TRBD1
clone size: -
CDR3 DNA: TGTGCCACCAGGGGGCGCGACGAGCCCCAGCATTTT
CDR3 protein: CATRGRDEPQHF

CDR3 length: 15
V gene: TRBV13
J gene: TRBJ1-3
D gene: TRBD1
clone size: once
CDR3 DNA: TGTGCCAGCAGCTTCGACAGGGGGTCTGGAAACACCATATATTTT
CDR3 protein: CASSFDRGSGNTIYF

CDR3 length: 16
V gene: TRBV10-1
J gene: TRBJ2-5
D gene: -
clone size: -
CDR3 DNA: TGCGCCAGCAGTGAGTCGATAGGGGTTTTCCAAGAGACCCAGTACTTC
CDR3 protein: CASSESIGVFQETQYF

CDR3 length: 13
V gene: TRBV12-3/TRBV12-4
J gene: TRBJ1-4
D gene: -
clone size: -
CDR3 DNA: TGTGCCAGCAGTTTTCTCCCTGGTGAAAAACTGTTTTTT
CDR3 protein: CASSFLPGEKLFF

CDR3 length: 14
V gene: TRBV19
J gene: TRBJ1-2
D gene: -
clone size: -
CDR3 DNA: TGTGCCAGTAGTACAACCGGGACTGCCTATGGCTACACCTTC
CDR3 protein: CASSTTGTAYGYTF

CDR3 length: 13
V gene: TRBV29-1
J gene: TRBJ2-5
D gene: -
clone size: -
CDR3 DNA: TGCAGCGTTGAAGGGAGGGGGCAAGAGACCCAGTACTTC
CDR3 protein: CSVEGRGQETQYF

CDR3 length: 13
V gene: TRBV19
J gene: TRBJ2-5
D gene: TRBD2
clone size: -
CDR3 DNA: TGTGCCAGTAGGACTAGCGAGAGGGAGACCCAGTACTTC
CDR3 protein: CASRTSERETQYF

CDR3 length: 17
V gene: TRBV3-1/TRBV3-2
J gene: TRBJ1-1
D gene: -
clone size: -
CDR3 DNA: TGTGCCAGCAGCCACCCGGGACCCCTACCGTGGGACACTGAAGCTTTCTTT
CDR3 protein: CASSHPGPLPWDTEAFF

CDR3 length: 16
V gene: TRBV11-2
J gene: TRBJ1-2
D gene: TRBD1
clone size: -
CDR3 DNA: TGTGCCAGCAGCTTACATAGTTCGGACAGGGGCCATGGCTACACCTTC
CDR3 protein: CASSLHSSDRGHGYTF

CDR3 length: 15
V gene: TRBV5-1
J gene: TRBJ2-1
D gene: TRBD2
clone size: -
CDR3 DNA: TGCGCCAGCAGCTCGACTAGCGGGATCGCTGATTTGCAGTTCTTC
CDR3 protein: CASSSTSGIADLQFF

CDR3 length: 14
V gene: TRBV19
J gene: TRBJ2-3
D gene: TRBD1
clone size: -
CDR3 DNA: TGTGCCAGTAGTACCTCGGACAGGGCTGATACGCAGTATTTT
CDR3 protein: CASSTSDRADTQYF

CDR3 length: 16
V gene: TRBV4-1
J gene: TRBJ1-3
D gene: -
clone size: -
CDR3 DNA: TGCGCCAGCAGCCCCGGACGGGGGCACTCTGGAAACACCATATATTTT
CDR3 protein: CASSPGRGHSGNTIYF

CDR3 length: 14
V gene: TRBV13
J gene: TRBJ2-5
D gene: -
clone size: -
CDR3 DNA: TGTGCCAGCAGCTTAGGCGGGGGCAGGGAGACCCAGTACTTC
CDR3 protein: CASSLGGGRETQYF

CDR3 length: 14
V gene: TRBV18
J gene: TRBJ1-1
D gene: -
clone size: -
CDR3 DNA: TGTGCCAGCTCACCAATAGGAGTGAACACTGAAGCTTTCTTT
CDR3 protein: CASSPIGVNTEAFF

CDR3 length: 13
V gene: TRBV6-5
J gene: TRBJ1-1
D gene: TRBD1
clone size: -
CDR3 DNA: TGTGCCAGCGGTACCCCCAGGGGGACTGAAGCTTTCTTT
CDR3 protein: CASGTPRGTEAFF

CDR3 length: 17
V gene: TRBV7-9
J gene: TRBJ1-2
D gene: -
clone size: -
CDR3 DNA: TGTGCCAGCAGCCGCCTACAGGGAATAGCGGCTAACTATGGCTACACCTTC
CDR3 protein: CASSRLQGIAANYGYTF

CDR3 length: 12
V gene: TRBV12-3/TRBV12-4
J gene: TRBJ2-3
D gene: -
clone size: once
CDR3 DNA: TGTGCCAGCAGAACTCAGAGGGATACGCAGTATTTT
CDR3 protein: CASRTQRDTQYF

CDR3 length: 16
V gene: TRBV7-8
J gene: TRBJ2-7
D gene: -
clone size: -
CDR3 DNA: TGTGCCAGCAGCTTAGAAACTTGGGGGGCGCTTCCCGAGCAGTACTTC
CDR3 protein: CASSLETWGALPEQYF

CDR3 length: 16
V gene: TRBV19
J gene: TRBJ1-6
D gene: -
clone size: -
CDR3 DNA: TGTGCCAGTAGTGTCACAGGGAGCTCCTATAATTCACCCCTCCACTTT
CDR3 protein: CASSVTGSSYNSPLHF

CDR3 length: 11
V gene: TRBV20-1
J gene: TRBJ1-2
D gene: TRBD1
clone size: -
CDR3 DNA: TGCAGTACAGGGGGTAACTATGGCTACACCTTC
CDR3 protein: CSTGGNYGYTF

CDR3 length: 14
V gene: TRBV4-1
J gene: TRBJ1-1
D gene: -
clone size: -
CDR3 DNA: TGCGCCAGCAGCCAATGGGCAGAGAACACTGAAGCTTTCTTT
CDR3 protein: CASSQWAENTEAFF

CDR3 length: 12
V gene: TRBV2
J gene: TRBJ2-7
D gene: -
clone size: -
CDR3 DNA: TGTGCCAGCAAGCAGGGTCCCTACGAGCAGTACTTC
CDR3 protein: CASKQGPYEQYF

CDR3 length: 15
V gene: TRBV6-5
J gene: TRBJ1-2
D gene: -
clone size: -
CDR3 DNA: TGTGCCAGCAGTTACCAGTGGCCAGGTTCCCGCGGCTACACCTTC
CDR3 protein: CASSYQWPGSRGYTF

CDR3 length: 17
V gene: TRBV4-1
J gene: TRBJ1-1
D gene: -
clone size: -
CDR3 DNA: TGCGCCAGCAGCCAAGATACTTGGAAAGGGGCGGGCACTGAAGCTTTCTTT
CDR3 protein: CASSQDTWKGAGTEAFF

CDR3 length: 16
V gene: TRBV14
J gene: TRBJ1-5
D gene: -
clone size: -
CDR3 DNA: TGTGCCAGCAGCCTATGGGAAAAGGGTAGCAATCAGCCCCAGCATTTT
CDR3 protein: CASSLWEKGSNQPQHF

CDR3 length: 14
V gene: TRBV19
J gene: TRBJ1-3
D gene: -
clone size: -
CDR3 DNA: TGTGCCGCTAACTCCCTGCGCTCTGGAAACACCATATATTTT
CDR3 protein: CAANSLRSGNTIYF

CDR3 length: 13
V gene: TRBV29-1
J gene: TRBJ1-2
D gene: -
clone size: -
CDR3 DNA: TGCAGCGTTGGGACGGACGCTAACTATGGCTACACCTTC
CDR3 protein: CSVGTDANYGYTF

CDR3 length: 14
V gene: TRBV5-1
J gene: TRBJ2-5
D gene: TRBD1
clone size: -
CDR3 DNA: TGCGCCAGCAGCTTGACAGGGGCTCAGGAGACCCAGTACTTC
CDR3 protein: CASSLTGAQETQYF

CDR3 length: 15
V gene: TRBV11-3
J gene: TRBJ2-1
D gene: -
clone size: -
CDR3 DNA: TGTGCCAGCAGCTTAGTATCTGTCAGATCCAATGAGCAGTTCTTC
CDR3 protein: CASSLVSVRSNEQFF

CDR3 length: 14
V gene: TRBV11-2
J gene: TRBJ2-1
D gene: -
clone size: -
CDR3 DNA: TGTGCCAGCAGCTTGGCCGTGCGGTACAATGAGCAGTTCTTC
CDR3 protein: CASSLAVRYNEQFF

CDR3 length: 16
V gene: TRBV6-5
J gene: TRBJ1-3
D gene: -
clone size: -
CDR3 DNA: TGTGCCAGCAGTTACTCGTACGGGGCTTCTGGAAACACCATATATTTT
CDR3 protein: CASSYSYGASGNTIYF